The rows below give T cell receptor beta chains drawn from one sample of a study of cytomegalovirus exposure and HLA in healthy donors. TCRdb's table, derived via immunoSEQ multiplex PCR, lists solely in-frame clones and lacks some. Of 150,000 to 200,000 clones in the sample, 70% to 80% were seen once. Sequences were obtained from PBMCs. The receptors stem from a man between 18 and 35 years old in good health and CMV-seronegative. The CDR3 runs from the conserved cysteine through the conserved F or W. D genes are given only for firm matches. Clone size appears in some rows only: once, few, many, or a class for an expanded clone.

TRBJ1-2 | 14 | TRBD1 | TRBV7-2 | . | TGTGCCAGCAGCTCCGGGACAGGGGAGGGGGGCTACACCTTC | CASSSGTGEGGYTF
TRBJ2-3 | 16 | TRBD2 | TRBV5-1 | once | TGCGCCAGCAGCTTGGCTCTAGCGGGTTACACAGATACGCAGTATTTT | CASSLALAGYTDTQYF
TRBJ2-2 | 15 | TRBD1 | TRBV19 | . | TGTGCCAGTAGCAAACCGACAGGGAAGGTCGGGGAGCTGTTTTTT | CASSKPTGKVGELFF
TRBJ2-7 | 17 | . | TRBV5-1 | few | TGCGCCAGTAAACTAGAGGAGGGATTCAGGGCCTCCTACGAGCAGTACTTC | CASKLEEGFRASYEQYF
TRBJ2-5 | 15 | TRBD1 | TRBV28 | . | TGTGCCAGCAGTACGACCGCAGGGGGCACAGAGACCCAGTACTTC | CASSTTAGGTETQYF
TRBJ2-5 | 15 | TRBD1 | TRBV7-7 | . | TGTGCTAGCAGCTTAGCTAGGGGACAGGAAGAGACCCAGTACTTC | CASSLARGQEETQYF
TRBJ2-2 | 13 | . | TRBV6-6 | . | TGTGCCAGCGGAGGTGCGAACACCGGGGAGCTGTTTTTT | CASGGANTGELFF
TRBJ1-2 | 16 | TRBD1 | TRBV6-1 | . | TGTGCCAGCAGTGAAGCCCTCAGACAGGGACGAGGTGGCTACACCTTC | CASSEALRQGRGGYTF
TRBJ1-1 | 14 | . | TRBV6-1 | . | TGTGCCAGCAGCCCGACAGCCTTGAACACTGAAGCTTTCTTT | CASSPTALNTEAFF
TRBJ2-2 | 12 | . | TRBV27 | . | TGTGCCAGCAGCAACCCACTCGGGGAGCTGTTTTTT | CASSNPLGELFF
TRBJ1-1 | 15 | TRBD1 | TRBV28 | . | TGTGCCAGCAGACGGGACAGGAGACAGAACACTGAAGCTTTCTTT | CASRRDRRQNTEAFF
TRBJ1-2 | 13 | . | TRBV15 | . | TGTGCCACCAGCAGAGGATCCGCGGAGGGCTACACCTTC | CATSRGSAEGYTF
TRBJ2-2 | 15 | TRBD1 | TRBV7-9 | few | TGTGCCAGCAGTTCACGACAGGGGGCGTCCGGGGAGCTGTTTTTT | CASSSRQGASGELFF
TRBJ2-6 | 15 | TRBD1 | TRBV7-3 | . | TGTGCCAGCAGCACGACAGGGTCGGGGGCCAACGTCCTGACTTTC | CASSTTGSGANVLTF
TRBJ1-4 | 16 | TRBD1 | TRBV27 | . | TGTGCCAGCAGTTTATTCAGGGGGCGTGGGGGTGAAAAACTGTTTTTT | CASSLFRGRGGEKLFF
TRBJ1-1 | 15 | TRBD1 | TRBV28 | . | TGTGCCAGCGCCCTCGATACAGGGGGGGATACTGAAGCTTTCTTT | CASALDTGGDTEAFF
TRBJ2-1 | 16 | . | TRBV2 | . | TGTGCCAGCAGTGAAGATGTCTGGAGCTCCTACAATGAGCAGTTCTTC | CASSEDVWSSYNEQFF
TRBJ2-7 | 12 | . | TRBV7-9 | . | TGTTCCAGCAGCTCGGGGTTCTACGAGCAGTACTTC | CSSSSGFYEQYF
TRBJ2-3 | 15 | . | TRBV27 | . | TGTGCCAGCAGTTTATGGGGGGACAGCACAGATACGCAGTATTTT | CASSLWGDSTDTQYF
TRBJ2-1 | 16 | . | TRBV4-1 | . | TGCGCCAGCAGCCAAGTGGTACTATTAAGGGAGTTCAACCAGTTCTTC | CASSQVVLLREFNQFF
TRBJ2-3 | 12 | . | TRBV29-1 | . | TGCAGCGTCTCCCAGGTCGCAGATACGCAGTATTTT | CSVSQVADTQYF
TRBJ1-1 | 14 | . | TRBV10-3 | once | TGTGCCATCAACAGAGACGGAATGAACACTGAAGCTTTCTTT | CAINRDGMNTEAFF
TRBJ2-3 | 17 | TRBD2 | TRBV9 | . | TGTGCCAGCAGCGTCCTGGTAGCGGGGGGGCGCACAGATACGCAGTATTTT | CASSVLVAGGRTDTQYF
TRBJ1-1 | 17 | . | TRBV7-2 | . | TGTGCCAGCAGCGATGACGCGGGGGCGGCATGGGACACTGAAGCTTTCTTT | CASSDDAGAAWDTEAFF
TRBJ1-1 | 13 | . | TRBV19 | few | TGTGCCAGTACACTCACGAGGAACACTGAAGCTTTCTTT | CASTLTRNTEAFF
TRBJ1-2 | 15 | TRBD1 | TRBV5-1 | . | TGCGCCAGCAGCTTGGCGCTTGCAGGGGGAGATGGCTACACCTTC | CASSLALAGGDGYTF
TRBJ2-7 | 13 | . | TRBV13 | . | TGTGCCAGCAGCCTTAGACTAGCCTACGAGCAGTACTTC | CASSLRLAYEQYF
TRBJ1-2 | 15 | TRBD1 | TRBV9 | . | TGTGCCAGCAGCGTAGGGTCCGGGACAGCTTACGGCTACACCTTC | CASSVGSGTAYGYTF
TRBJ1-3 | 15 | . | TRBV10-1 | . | TGCGCCAGCAGTGAGAACAAGTTCTCTGGAAACACCATATATTTT | CASSENKFSGNTIYF
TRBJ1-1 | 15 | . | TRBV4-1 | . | TGCGCCAGCAGCCCGCAGCGTCCCGGGAACACTGAAGCTTTCTTT | CASSPQRPGNTEAFF
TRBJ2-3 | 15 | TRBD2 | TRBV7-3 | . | TGTGCCAGCAGCTTAACGCGGGGGAGCACAGATACGCAGTATTTT | CASSLTRGSTDTQYF
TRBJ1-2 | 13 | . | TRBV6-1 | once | TGTGCCAGCAGTGAAATCGGGAACTATGGCTACACCTTC | CASSEIGNYGYTF
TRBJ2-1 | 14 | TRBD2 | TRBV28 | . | TGTGCCAGCAGTACTAGCGGGCCTTACAATGAGCAGTTCTTC | CASSTSGPYNEQFF
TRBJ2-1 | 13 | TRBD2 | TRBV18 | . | TGTGCCAGCGTAGCGGGAGGAACCAATGAGCAGTTCTTC | CASVAGGTNEQFF
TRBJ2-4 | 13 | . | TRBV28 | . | TGTGCCAGCACTTTGAGGGAAGAAAACATTCAGTACTTC | CASTLREENIQYF
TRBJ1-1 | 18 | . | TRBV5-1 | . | TGCGCCAGCAGCTTGGGCCTTACGGGGAACCTACGTCAGGCTGAAGCTTTCTTT | CASSLGLTGNLRQAEAFF
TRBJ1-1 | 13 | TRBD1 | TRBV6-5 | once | TGTGCCAGCAGCGACAGGGTGGGCACTGAAGCTTTCTTT | CASSDRVGTEAFF
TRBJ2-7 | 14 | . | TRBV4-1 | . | TGCGCCAGCAGCCAAGAACAGGGCCCATACGAGCAGTACTTC | CASSQEQGPYEQYF
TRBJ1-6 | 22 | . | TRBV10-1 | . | TGCGCCAGCTACCTGAGGGGGAATCTGGCAGCAAGGCCCGACCCCTATAATTCACCCCTCCACTTT | CASYLRGNLAARPDPYNSPLHF
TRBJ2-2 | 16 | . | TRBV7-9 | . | TGTGCCAGCAGCTTAGTCATATCTGTGGTCACAGGGGAGCTGTTTTTT | CASSLVISVVTGELFF
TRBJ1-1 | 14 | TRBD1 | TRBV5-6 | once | TGTGCCAGCAGCTTGGCCTCAGGGGGCGTTCGGGCTTTCTTT | CASSLASGGVRAFF
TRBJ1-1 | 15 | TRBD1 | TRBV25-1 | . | TGTGCCAGCAGTGTTACGGGGACAGGGGGGGCTGAAGCTTTCTTT | CASSVTGTGGAEAFF
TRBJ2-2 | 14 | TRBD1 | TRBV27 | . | TGTGCCAGCAGTTTGGGACAGACTACCGGGGAGCTGTTTTTT | CASSLGQTTGELFF
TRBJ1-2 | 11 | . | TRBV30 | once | TGTGCCTGGAGTGTACAGGGTGGCTACACCTTC | CAWSVQGGYTF
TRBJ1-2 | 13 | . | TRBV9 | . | TGTGCCAGCAGCGTAGGGAGGGACTATGGCTACACCTTC | CASSVGRDYGYTF
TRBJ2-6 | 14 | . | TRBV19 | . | TGTGCCAGTAGTAAGGGGTACGGGGCCAACGTCCTGACTTTC | CASSKGYGANVLTF
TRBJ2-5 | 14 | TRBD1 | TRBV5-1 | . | TGCGCCAGCAGCTCGGGACAGGGAATAGAGACCCAGTACTTC | CASSSGQGIETQYF
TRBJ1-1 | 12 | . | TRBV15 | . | TGTGCCACCAGCGCGCGTCTCACTGAAGCTTTCTTT | CATSARLTEAFF
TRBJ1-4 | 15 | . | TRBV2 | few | TGTGCCAGCAGTAAAACAGGGTCCCAAAATGAAAAACTGTTTTTT | CASSKTGSQNEKLFF
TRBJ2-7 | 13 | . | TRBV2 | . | TGTGCCAGCAGCCCCTTGGGGGCGGAGGAGCAGTACTTC | CASSPLGAEEQYF
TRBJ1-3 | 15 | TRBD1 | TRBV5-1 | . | TGCGCCAGCCGACCGGGACAGGGCTCGGGAAACACCATATATTTT | CASRPGQGSGNTIYF
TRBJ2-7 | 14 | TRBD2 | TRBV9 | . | TGTGCCAGCAGCCTCTCGACTAGCGGAGGCGAGCAGTACTTC | CASSLSTSGGEQYF
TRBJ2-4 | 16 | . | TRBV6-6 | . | TGTGCCAGCAGTTACTCGAATGCGGGGGCGAAGAACATTCAGTACTTC | CASSYSNAGAKNIQYF